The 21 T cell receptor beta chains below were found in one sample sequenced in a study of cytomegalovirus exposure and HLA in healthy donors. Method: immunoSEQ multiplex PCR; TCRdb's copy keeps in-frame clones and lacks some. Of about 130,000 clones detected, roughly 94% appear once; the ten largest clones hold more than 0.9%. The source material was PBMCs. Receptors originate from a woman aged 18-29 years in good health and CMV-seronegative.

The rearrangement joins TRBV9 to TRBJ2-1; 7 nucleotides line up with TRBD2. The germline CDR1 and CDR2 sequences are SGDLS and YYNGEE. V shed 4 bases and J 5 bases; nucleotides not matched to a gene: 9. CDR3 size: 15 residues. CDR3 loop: CASSTRGSGNNEQFF. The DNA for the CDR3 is TGTGCCAGCAGCACTCGCGGGAGCGGTAACAATGAGCAGTTCTTC.

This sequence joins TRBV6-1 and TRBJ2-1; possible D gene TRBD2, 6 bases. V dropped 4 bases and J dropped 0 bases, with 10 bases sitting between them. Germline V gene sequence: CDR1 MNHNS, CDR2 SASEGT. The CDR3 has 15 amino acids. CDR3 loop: CASSGRLDSYNEQFF. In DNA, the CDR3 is TGTGCCAGCAGTGGCCGACTAGACTCCTACAATGAGCAGTTCTTC.

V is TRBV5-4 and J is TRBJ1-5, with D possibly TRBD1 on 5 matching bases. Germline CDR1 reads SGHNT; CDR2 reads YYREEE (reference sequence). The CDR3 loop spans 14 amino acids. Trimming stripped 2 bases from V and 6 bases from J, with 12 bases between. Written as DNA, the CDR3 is TGTGCCAGCAGCTTCGGCGGGGGTGGTCAGCCCCAGCATTTT. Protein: CASSFGGGGQPQHF.

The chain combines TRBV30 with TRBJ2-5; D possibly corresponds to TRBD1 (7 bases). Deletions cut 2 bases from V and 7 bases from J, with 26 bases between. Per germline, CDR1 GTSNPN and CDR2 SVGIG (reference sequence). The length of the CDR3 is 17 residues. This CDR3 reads CAWSPGGPVRGVRTQYF. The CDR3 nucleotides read TGTGCCTGGAGTCCAGGGGGGCCCGTGAGGGGCGTTAGGACCCAGTACTTC.

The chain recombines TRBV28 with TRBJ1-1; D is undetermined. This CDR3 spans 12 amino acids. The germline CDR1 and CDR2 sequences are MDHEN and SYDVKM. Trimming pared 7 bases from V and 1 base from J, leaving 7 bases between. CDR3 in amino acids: CASNYGNTEAFF. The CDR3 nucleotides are TGTGCCAGCAATTACGGGAACACTGAAGCTTTCTTT. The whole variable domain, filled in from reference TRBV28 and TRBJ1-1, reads DVKVTQSSRYLVKRTGEKVFLECVQDMDHENMFWYRQDPGLGLRLIYFSYDVKMKEKGDIPEGYSVSREKKERFSLILESASTNQTSMYLCASNYGNTEAFFGQGTRLTVV.

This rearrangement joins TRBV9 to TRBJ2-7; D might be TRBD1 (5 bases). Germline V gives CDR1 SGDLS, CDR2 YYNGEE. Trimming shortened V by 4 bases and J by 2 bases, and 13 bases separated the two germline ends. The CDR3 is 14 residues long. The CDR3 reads CASSPVRVTYEQYF. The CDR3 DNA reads TGTGCCAGCAGCCCAGTCAGGGTCACCTACGAGCAGTACTTC.

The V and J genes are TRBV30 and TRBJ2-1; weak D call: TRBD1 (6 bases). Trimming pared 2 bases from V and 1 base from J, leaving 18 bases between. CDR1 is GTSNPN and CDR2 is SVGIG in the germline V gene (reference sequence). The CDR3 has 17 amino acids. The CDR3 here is CAWSSTGQHLSYNEQFF. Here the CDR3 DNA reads TGTGCCTGGAGTTCAACCGGACAGCACCTTTCCTACAATGAGCAGTTCTTC. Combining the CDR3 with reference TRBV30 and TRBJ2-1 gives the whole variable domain SQTIHQWPATLVQPVGSPLSLECTVEGTSNPNLYWYRQAAGRGLQLLFYSVGIGQISSEVPQNLSASRPQDRQFILSSKKLLLSDSGFYLCAWSSTGQHLSYNEQFFGPGTRLTVL.

This chain's CDR3 is CASSDLRGRRDLSYEQYF. In DNA, the CDR3 is TGCGCCAGCAGTGACCTGCGGGGTAGGCGGGACCTCTCCTACGAGCAGTACTTC. V and J are TRBV10-2 and TRBJ2-7; tentatively, D is TRBD2 (6 bases). V lost 3 bases, J lost 0 bases, and 21 bases lay in between. CDR1 and CDR2 from the germline V gene are WSHSY and SAAADI. The CDR3 covers 18 residues.

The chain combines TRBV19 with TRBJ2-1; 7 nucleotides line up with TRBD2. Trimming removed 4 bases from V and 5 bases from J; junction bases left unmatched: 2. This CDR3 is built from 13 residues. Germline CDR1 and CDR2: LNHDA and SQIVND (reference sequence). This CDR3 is CASSKGLNNEQFF. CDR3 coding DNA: TGTGCCAGTAGTAAGGGACTAAACAATGAGCAGTTCTTC.

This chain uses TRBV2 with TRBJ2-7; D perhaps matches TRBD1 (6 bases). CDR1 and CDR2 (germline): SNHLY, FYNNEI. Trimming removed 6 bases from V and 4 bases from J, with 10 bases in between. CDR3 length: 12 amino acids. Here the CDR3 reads CASRDSHYEQYF. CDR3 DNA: TGTGCCAGCAGGGACAGTCATTACGAGCAGTACTTC. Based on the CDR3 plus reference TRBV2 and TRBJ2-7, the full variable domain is EPEVTQTPSHQVTQMGQEVILRCVPISNHLYFYWYRQILGQKVEFLVSFYNNEISEKSEIFDDQFSVERPDGSNFTLKIRSTKLEDSAMYFCASRDSHYEQYFGPGTRLTVT.

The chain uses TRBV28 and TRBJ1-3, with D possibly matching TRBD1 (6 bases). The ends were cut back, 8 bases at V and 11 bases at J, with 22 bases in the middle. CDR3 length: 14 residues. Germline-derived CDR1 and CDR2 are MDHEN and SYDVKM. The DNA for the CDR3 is TGTGCCAGCGGGTCGGGGGGCTATCTAGGTGCCATATATTTT. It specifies CASGSGGYLGAIYF.

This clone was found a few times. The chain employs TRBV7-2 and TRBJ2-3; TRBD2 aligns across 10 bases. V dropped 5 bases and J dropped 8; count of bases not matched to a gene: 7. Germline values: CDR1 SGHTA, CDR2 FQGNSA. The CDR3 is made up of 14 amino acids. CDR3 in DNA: TGTGCCAGCAGCCAGAGGGCTAGCGGGGGTACGCAGTATTTT. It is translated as CASSQRASGGTQYF.

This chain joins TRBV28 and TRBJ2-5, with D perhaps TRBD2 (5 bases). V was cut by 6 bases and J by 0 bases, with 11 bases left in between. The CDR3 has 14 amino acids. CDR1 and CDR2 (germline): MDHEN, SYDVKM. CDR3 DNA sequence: TGTGCCAGCAGCCAAACTAGTAACCAAGAGACCCAGTACTTC. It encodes CASSQTSNQETQYF.

The CDR3 DNA is TGTGCCAGCAGTGAGTCCGGACTTGCTTACGAGCAGTACTTC. Amino acids: CASSESGLAYEQYF. This chain connects TRBV6-5 to TRBJ2-7, with a tentative D call TRBD2 (5 bases). The germline gives CDR1 MNHEY, CDR2 SVGAGI. The CDR3 spans 14 residues. Trimming cost V 5 bases and J 4 bases, with 15 bases left between them.

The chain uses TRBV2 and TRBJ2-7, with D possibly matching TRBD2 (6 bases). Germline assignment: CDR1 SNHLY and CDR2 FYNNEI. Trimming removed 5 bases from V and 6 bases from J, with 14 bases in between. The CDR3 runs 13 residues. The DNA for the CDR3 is TGTGCCAGCAGTAATACGGCGGGATCCGAGCAGTACTTC. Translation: CASSNTAGSEQYF.

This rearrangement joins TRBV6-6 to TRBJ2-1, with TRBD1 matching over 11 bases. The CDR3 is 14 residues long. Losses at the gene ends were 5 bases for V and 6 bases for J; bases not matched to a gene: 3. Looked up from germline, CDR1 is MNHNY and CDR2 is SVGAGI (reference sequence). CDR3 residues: CASSRGQGVNEQFF. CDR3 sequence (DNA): TGTGCCAGCAGTCGGGGACAGGGGGTCAATGAGCAGTTCTTC.

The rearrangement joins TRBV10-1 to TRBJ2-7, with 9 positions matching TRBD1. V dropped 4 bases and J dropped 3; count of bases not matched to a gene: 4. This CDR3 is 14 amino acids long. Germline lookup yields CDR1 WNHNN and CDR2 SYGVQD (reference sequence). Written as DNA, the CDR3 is TGCGCCAGCAGTGCGGGACAGGGAGGCTACGAGCAGTACTTC. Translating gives CASSAGQGGYEQYF.

This chain's CDR3 is CASASGRSSYNEQFF. CDR3 bases: TGCGCCAGCGCTAGCGGGAGGAGTTCCTACAATGAGCAGTTCTTC. The genes are TRBV10-1 and TRBJ2-1; the match to TRBD2 covers 11 bases. V lost 8 bases to trimming and J lost 1 base; unmatched junction nucleotides: 4. The CDR3 length is 15 residues. Germline V gene sequence: CDR1 WNHNN, CDR2 SYGVQD (reference sequence).

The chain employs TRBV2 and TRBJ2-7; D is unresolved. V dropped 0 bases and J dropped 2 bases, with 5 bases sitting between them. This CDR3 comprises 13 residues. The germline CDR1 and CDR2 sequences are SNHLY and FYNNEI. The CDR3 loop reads CASSEAATYEQYF. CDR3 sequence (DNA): TGTGCCAGCAGTGAAGCAGCGACCTACGAGCAGTACTTC.

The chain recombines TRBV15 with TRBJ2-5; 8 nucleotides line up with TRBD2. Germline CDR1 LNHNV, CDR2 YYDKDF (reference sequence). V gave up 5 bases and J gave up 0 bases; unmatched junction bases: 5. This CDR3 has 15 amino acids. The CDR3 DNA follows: TGTGCCACCAGCGAACGACTAGCGCACCAAGAGACCCAGTACTTC. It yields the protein CATSERLAHQETQYF.

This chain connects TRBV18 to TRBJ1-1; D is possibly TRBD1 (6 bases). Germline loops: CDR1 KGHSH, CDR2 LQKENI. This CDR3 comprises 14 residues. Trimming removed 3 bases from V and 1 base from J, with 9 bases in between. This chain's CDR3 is CASSPQGPNTEAFF. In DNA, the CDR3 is TGTGCCAGCTCACCTCAGGGGCCGAACACTGAAGCTTTCTTT.